Listed below are T cell receptor beta chains from one sample, sequenced in a study of PD-1 blockade in mismatch repair-deficient tumors. Produced via immunoSEQ multiplex PCR; TCRdb's table is partial and in-frame only. Among around 100,000 clones listed, 65% to 80% were seen once. This material consisted of peripheral blood, taken 60 to 65 weeks after starting pembrolizumab. The receptors stem from an adult with mismatch repair-deficient cancer. Each CDR3 is given with its conserved first and last residue. The D gene is left open where the match is weak. The size of a clone is reported for some rows only, either as once, few or many, or as a class for expanded clones.

V gene	J gene	D gene	CDR3 length	clone size	CDR3 DNA	CDR3 protein
TRBV5-8	TRBJ1-1	-	15	-	TGTGCCAGCAGCTTTGGAAAGGGTTGGGCCACTGAAGCTTTCTTT	CASSFGKGWATEAFF
TRBV10-3	TRBJ2-3	TRBD2	16	-	TGTGCCATCAACCCGGGACTAGCGGGACGCGCAGATACGCAGTATTTT	CAINPGLAGRADTQYF
TRBV7-9	TRBJ1-2	-	12	-	TGTGCCAGCAGCCCCGTCTTCTATGGCTACACCTTC	CASSPVFYGYTF
TRBV5-4	TRBJ1-5	TRBD1	15	-	TGTGCCAGCAGCAGTGGGACAGACTTCAATCAGCCCCAGCATTTT	CASSSGTDFNQPQHF
TRBV4-1	TRBJ1-3	-	14	-	TGCGCCAGCAGCCAAGCCGTAGGAGGAAACACCATATATTTT	CASSQAVGGNTIYF
TRBV4-2	TRBJ1-5	TRBD1	16	-	TGTGCCAGCAGCCTCATACAGGGGACTAGCAATCAGCCCCAGCATTTT	CASSLIQGTSNQPQHF
TRBV10-2	TRBJ2-5	-	14	few	TGCGCCAGCAGTGTGGTTGGTAGCCAAGAGACCCAGTACTTC	CASSVVGSQETQYF
TRBV5-1	TRBJ2-7	TRBD2	15	-	TGCGCCAGCAGCTTGGCGAGCGGGAGTTCCCTCGAGCAGTACTTC	CASSLASGSSLEQYF
TRBV6-6	TRBJ2-1	-	12	-	TGTGCCAGCAGTCGCCCCTACAATGAGCAGTTCTTC	CASSRPYNEQFF
TRBV12-5	TRBJ2-2	-	13	-	TGTGCTAGTGGTTTCTTGAACACCGGGGAGCTGTTTTTT	CASGFLNTGELFF
TRBV7-6	TRBJ1-5	TRBD1	14	-	TGTGCCAGCAGCTTAGTGTCAGACAGGGGACCCCAGCATTTT	CASSLVSDRGPQHF
TRBV7-2	TRBJ2-7	-	15	-	TGTGCCAGCAGCCCACTGGGGACGGATTCCTACGAGCAGTACTTC	CASSPLGTDSYEQYF
TRBV27	TRBJ1-2	-	14	-	TGTGCCAGCAGTTCTTTGGACAGCTCCTATGGCTACACCTTC	CASSSLDSSYGYTF
TRBV29-1	TRBJ2-3	-	14	-	TGCAGCGTTGAATTAGGGACGACTACAGATACGCAGTATTTT	CSVELGTTTDTQYF
TRBV5-1	TRBJ2-2	-	16	once	TGCGCCAGCAGCTTGGCCATGGTTTTGGGGACCGGGGAGCTGTTTTTT	CASSLAMVLGTGELFF
TRBV9	TRBJ2-7	-	13	few	TGTGCCAGCAGCGCAGGGAGCTCCTACGAGCAGTACTTC	CASSAGSSYEQYF
TRBV19	TRBJ2-3	TRBD2	16	few	TGTGCCAGTAGTATCCGACTAGCGGGAGGTCCAGATACGCAGTATTTT	CASSIRLAGGPDTQYF
TRBV5-5	TRBJ2-5	-	16	-	TGTGCCAGCAGCTCACCGTTAGGGAGCGGGCAAGAGACCCAGTACTTC	CASSSPLGSGQETQYF
TRBV2	TRBJ2-1	-	13	-	TGTGCCAGCACCGCTAAACGCTACAATGAGCAGTTCTTC	CASTAKRYNEQFF
TRBV7-9	TRBJ2-3	-	14	-	TGTGCCAGCAGCTTAGCAGGGGGCACAGATACGCAGTATTTT	CASSLAGGTDTQYF
TRBV2	TRBJ1-5	-	16	-	TGTGCCAGCAGTGGGTCCGTGAGGAGGGACAATCAGCCCCAGCATTTT	CASSGSVRRDNQPQHF
TRBV28	TRBJ1-1	TRBD1	13	-	TGTGCCAGCAGTCCCTCCACAGGGGCTGAAGCTTTCTTT	CASSPSTGAEAFF
TRBV18	TRBJ2-7	-	15	few	TGTGCCAGCTCATGGGGGAGCGACAGCGGCTACGAGCAGTACTTC	CASSWGSDSGYEQYF
TRBV2	TRBJ2-3	-	15	-	TGTGCCAGCAGCCAGACTTATTCTAGCACAGATACGCAGTATTTT	CASSQTYSSTDTQYF
TRBV5-1	TRBJ2-3	-	11	-	TGCGCCAGCAGCTTCGAAGATACGCAGTATTTT	CASSFEDTQYF
TRBV18	TRBJ2-3	TRBD1	17	many	TGTGCCAGCTCACCCACAGACAGGGCTTGGCGCACAGATACGCAGTATTTT	CASSPTDRAWRTDTQYF
TRBV18	TRBJ2-2	TRBD2	18	-	TGTGCCAGCTCACCTATTACGGGAGGCGCAGCGAACACCGGGGAGCTGTTTTTT	CASSPITGGAANTGELFF
TRBV5-4	TRBJ2-7	-	16	-	TGTGCCAGCAGCTTGGGTGACATGAGCCACCCCTACGAGCAGTACTTC	CASSLGDMSHPYEQYF
TRBV7-2	TRBJ2-3	-	13	-	TGTGCCAGCAGCTTAGAGATGGGGGATACGCAGTATTTT	CASSLEMGDTQYF
TRBV25-1	TRBJ1-2	-	16	few	TGTGCCAGCAGTGATCACCGGACCACTCGAAACTATGGCTACACCTTC	CASSDHRTTRNYGYTF
TRBV6-1	TRBJ1-3	-	15	-	TGTGCCAGCAGTGACGACAGGCGCTCTGGAAACACCATATATTTT	CASSDDRRSGNTIYF
TRBV5-4	TRBJ2-3	TRBD1	16	-	TGTGCCAGCAGCTTGGCCATACAGGGGGCCACAGATACGCAGTATTTT	CASSLAIQGATDTQYF
TRBV5-4	TRBJ1-3	-	16	few	TGTGCCAGCAGCTTCGGGGGCGTGTTCAATGGAAACACCATATATTTT	CASSFGGVFNGNTIYF
TRBV7-2	TRBJ1-1	TRBD1	14	-	TGTGCCAGCAGCGAGGACAGGCTGAACACTGAAGCTTTCTTT	CASSEDRLNTEAFF
TRBV18	TRBJ2-5	-	15	once	TGTGCCAGCTCACCACCCGAAGGGCGTTTAGAGACCCAGTACTTC	CASSPPEGRLETQYF
TRBV2	TRBJ2-1	-	14	-	TGTGCCAGCAGTGTTCGGCCCCTGGGCGATGAGCAGTTCTTC	CASSVRPLGDEQFF
TRBV4-3	TRBJ1-2	-	15	-	TGCGCCAGCAGCCAAGATACCCAGGTGCACTATGGCTACACCTTC	CASSQDTQVHYGYTF
TRBV27	TRBJ2-3	TRBD2	17	-	TGTGCCAGCAGTGTGGGACTAGCGGGAGATGTGGGGGATACGCAGTATTTT	CASSVGLAGDVGDTQYF
TRBV5-1	TRBJ2-2	-	15	once	TGCGCCAGCAGCTTTTCTTCCGGGTACACCGGGGAGCTGTTTTTT	CASSFSSGYTGELFF
TRBV7-9	TRBJ2-1	-	13	-	TGTGCCAGCAGCTTAGTGGGCCCCAGTGAGCAGTTCTTC	CASSLVGPSEQFF
TRBV19	TRBJ1-1	TRBD1	15	-	TGTGCCACCATCGAAGGGGGCGATGGGAACACTGAAGCTTTCTTT	CATIEGGDGNTEAFF
TRBV6-5	TRBJ1-2	-	15	-	TGTGCCAGCAGCGGTGGGACGGGAAGATCTTATGGCTACACCTTC	CASSGGTGRSYGYTF
TRBV6-4	TRBJ1-1	TRBD1	18	-	TGTGCCAGCAGTGACTCGAAAGGGACAGGGGGCGCGAACACTGAAGCTTTCTTT	CASSDSKGTGGANTEAFF
TRBV4-3	TRBJ2-3	TRBD1	15	-	TGCGCCAGCAGCCAAGAGGACAGGGAGATAGATACGCAGTATTTT	CASSQEDREIDTQYF
TRBV19	TRBJ1-2	-	14	-	TGTGCCAGTCAGCAGGCACTACCTAACTATGGCTACACCTTC	CASQQALPNYGYTF
TRBV27	TRBJ2-7	-	12	-	TGTGCCAGCAGTTTCCCAGAGGGCGAGCAGTACTTC	CASSFPEGEQYF
TRBV28	TRBJ2-3	-	14	-	TGTGCCAGCACCCGCGGAGGGCCCGTAGATACGCAGTATTTT	CASTRGGPVDTQYF
TRBV4-2	TRBJ2-3	-	15	-	TGTGCCAGCAGCCAAGTGGTCGGGAGTGCAGATACGCAGTATTTT	CASSQVVGSADTQYF
TRBV11-2	TRBJ2-7	TRBD1	13	-	TGTGCCAGCAGTCGGGACAGGGAGGGCGAGCAGTACTTC	CASSRDREGEQYF
TRBV5-1	TRBJ2-7	-	15	-	TGCGCCAGCAGCGCCGGGACACAAAAAGCCTACGAGCAGTACTTC	CASSAGTQKAYEQYF
TRBV7-3	TRBJ2-1	TRBD1	14	-	TGTGCCAGCACACCGGGACAGGGGTTTTATGAGCAGTTCTTC	CASTPGQGFYEQFF